This T cell receptor (beta chain) appears in the sequencing data of a study of CD8+CD57+ T cells in acquired aplastic anemia. Study-wide context: Recorded DNA amounts for sorted CD4+ and CD8+ cells had an average of approximately 2.9 ug. On average, healthy donors gave about 11 million reads for CD4+ cells.

Study findings and constraints: Both patients and controls carried the same twenty-nine CD8+ CDR3 sequences. Patients and controls were not found to differ significantly in CD8+ Simpson's diversity.

Worth noting for this clonotype: Its antigen is not known.

The TCR beta profiling, which covered VDJ combination and CDR3 sequence, was carried out using genomic DNA as the template. TCRdb redid the calling of the reads with MiXCR, one entry per CDR3 protein. The sample holds over 40,000 distinct CDR3 sequences, about three quarters seen once. CDR3 length: 14 residues. Germline assignment: CDR1 MNHNS and CDR2 SASEGT. Trimming took off 6 bases at V and 7 bases at J, with 18 bases between the two ends. This clonotype was obtained from a human donor in good health, serving as a control. Specimen: sorted CD4+, CD8+, or CD8+CD57+ T cells (not recorded which) from PBMCs. The rearrangement uses TRBV6-1 and TRBJ1-2; possible D gene TRBD1, 6 bases. Here the CDR3 DNA reads TGTGCCAGCAGCCACGCCGGGACAACCTTTGGCTACACCTTC. This translates into CASSHAGTTFGYTF.